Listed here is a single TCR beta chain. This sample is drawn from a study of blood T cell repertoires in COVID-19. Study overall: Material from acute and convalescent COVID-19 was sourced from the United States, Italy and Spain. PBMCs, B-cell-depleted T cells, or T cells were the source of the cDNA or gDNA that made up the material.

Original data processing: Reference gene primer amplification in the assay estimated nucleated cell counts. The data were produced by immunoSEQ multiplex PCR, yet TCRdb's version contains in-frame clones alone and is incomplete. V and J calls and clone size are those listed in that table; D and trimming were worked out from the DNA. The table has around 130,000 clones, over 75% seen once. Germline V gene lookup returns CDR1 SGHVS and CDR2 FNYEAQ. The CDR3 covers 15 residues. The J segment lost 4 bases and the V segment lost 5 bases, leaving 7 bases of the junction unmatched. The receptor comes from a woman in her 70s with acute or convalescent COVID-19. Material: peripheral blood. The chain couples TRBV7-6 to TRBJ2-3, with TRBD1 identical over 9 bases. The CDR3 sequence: CASSRRTGDADTQYF. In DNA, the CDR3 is TGTGCCAGCAGCCGACGGACAGGGGATGCAGATACGCAGTATTTT.